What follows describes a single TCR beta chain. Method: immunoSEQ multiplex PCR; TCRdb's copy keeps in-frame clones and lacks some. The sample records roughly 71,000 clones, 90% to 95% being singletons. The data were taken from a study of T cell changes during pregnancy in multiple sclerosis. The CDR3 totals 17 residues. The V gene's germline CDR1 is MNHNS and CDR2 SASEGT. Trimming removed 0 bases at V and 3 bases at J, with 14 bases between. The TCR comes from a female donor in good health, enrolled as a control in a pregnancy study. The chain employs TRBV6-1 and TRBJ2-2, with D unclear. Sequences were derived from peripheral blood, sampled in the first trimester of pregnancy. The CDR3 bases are TGTGCCAGCAGTGAAGCATTCGGTGACAAATACACCGGGGAGCTGTTTTTT. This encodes CASSEAFGDKYTGELFF.